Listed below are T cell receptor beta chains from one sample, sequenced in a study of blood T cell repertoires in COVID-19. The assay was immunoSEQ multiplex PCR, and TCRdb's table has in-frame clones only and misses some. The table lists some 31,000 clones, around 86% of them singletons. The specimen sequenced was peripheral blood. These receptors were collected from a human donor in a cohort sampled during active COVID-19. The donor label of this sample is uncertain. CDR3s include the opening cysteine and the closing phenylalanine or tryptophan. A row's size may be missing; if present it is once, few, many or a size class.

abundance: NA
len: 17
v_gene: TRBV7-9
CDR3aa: CASSLRTGIGPTDTQYF

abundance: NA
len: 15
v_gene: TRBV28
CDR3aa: CASSFLPANTGELFF

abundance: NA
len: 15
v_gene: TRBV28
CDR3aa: CASTTGRGSSYEQYF

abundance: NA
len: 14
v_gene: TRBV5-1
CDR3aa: CASSPRASGGEAFF

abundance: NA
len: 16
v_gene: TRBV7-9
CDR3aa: CASSHTLPGQVYEQYF

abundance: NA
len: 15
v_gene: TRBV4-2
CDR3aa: CASSQRTATHPEQFF

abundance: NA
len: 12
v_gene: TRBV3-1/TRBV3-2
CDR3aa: CASRREGTEAFF

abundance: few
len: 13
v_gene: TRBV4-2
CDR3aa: CASTRHGSYEQYF

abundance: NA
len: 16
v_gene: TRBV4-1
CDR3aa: CASSQEIARNTGELFF

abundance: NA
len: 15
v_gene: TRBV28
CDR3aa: CASQGGNRGLYEQYF

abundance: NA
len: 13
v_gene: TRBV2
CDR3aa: CASSERSGNTIYF

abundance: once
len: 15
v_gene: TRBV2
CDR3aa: CASTGLGGYTGELFF

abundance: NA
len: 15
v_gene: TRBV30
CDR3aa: CAWSLGTRGYNEQFF

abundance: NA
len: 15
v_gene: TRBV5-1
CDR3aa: CASSLEGQGRNTIYF

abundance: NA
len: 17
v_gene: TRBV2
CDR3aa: CASSSPTPRSGTDTQYF

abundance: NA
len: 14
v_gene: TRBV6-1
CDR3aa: CASSEYRIQETQYF

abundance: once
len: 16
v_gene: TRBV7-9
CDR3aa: CASSSVGVGGADTQYF

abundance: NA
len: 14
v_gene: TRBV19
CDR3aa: CASSINQGGTEAFF

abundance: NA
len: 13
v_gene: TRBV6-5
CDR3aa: CASRLGRYNEQFF

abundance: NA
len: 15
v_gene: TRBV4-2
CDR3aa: CASSQDRGSRYEQYF

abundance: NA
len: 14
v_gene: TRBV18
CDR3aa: CASSPQGAQETQYF

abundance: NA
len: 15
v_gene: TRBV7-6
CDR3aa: CASSPGQGWGNEQFF

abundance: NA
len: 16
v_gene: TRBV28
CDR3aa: CASSAARGGTNYGYTF

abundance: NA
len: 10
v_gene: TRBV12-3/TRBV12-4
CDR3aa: CASSVTEAFF

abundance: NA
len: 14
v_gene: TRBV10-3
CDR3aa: CAISDEAVNEKLFF

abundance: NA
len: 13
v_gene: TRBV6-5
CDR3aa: CASSYRGQETQYF

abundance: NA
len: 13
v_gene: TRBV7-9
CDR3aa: CASSLAGVETQYF

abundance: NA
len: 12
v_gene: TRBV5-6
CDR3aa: CASKAGGDTQYF

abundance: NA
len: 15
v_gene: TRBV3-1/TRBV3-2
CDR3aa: CASSQGQGWTYEQYF

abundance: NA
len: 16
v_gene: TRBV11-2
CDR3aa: CASSLWVAGAGNEQFF

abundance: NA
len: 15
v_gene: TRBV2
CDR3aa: CASTRDEGANSPLHF

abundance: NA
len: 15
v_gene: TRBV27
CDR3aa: CASSLYAVPTYGYTF

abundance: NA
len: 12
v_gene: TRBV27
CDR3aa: CASSLFRGEAFF

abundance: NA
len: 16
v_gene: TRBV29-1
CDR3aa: CSVEEGGGRRTDTQYF

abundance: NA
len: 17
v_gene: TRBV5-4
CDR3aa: CASSLGGLAGAAGELFF

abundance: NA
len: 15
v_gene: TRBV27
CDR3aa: CASRASRGDNSPLHF

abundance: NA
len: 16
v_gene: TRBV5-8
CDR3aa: CASSLHQGAKEETQYF

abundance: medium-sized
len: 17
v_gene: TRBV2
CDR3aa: CASSEAWTGGRRDEQYF